This TCR beta chain was sequenced for a study of PD-L1 blockade in urothelial cancer. Study findings and constraints: Survival was better when pretreatment blood TCR clonality fell below the median.

The CDR3 length is 17 residues. Sequenced by immunoSEQ multiplex PCR; TCRdb stores in-frame clones only, minus some. Here the sample spans about 130,000 clones, roughly 83% being singletons. The time point: peripheral blood 6 weeks after treatment start. Patients' cancers were locally advanced or metastatic urothelial carcinomas. With regard to this clone: Its target is unknown.

The J gene is TRBJ2-1, the V gene TRBV21-1; the table's D call, TRBD2, was not checked against the DNA. TRBV21-1 is a recognized pseudogene. The sequenced sample was PBMCs, obtained around atezolizumab (anti-PD-L1) treatment. The sequence was obtained from a man between 50 and 59 years old with urothelial cancer. The CDR3 DNA is TGTGCCAGCAGCCACCCTCCCGGACGGCGACTAAACAATGAGCAGTTCTTC. Translating it yields CASSHPPGRRLNNEQFF.